Included here is one TCR beta chain sequence, with context. A much larger clonotype is one base distant, so this may be a read error. Other DNA sequences in this sample translate to the same CDR3. These data come from a study of T cell changes during pregnancy in multiple sclerosis. Trimming cost V 2 bases and J 4 bases; bases outside gene matches: 12. The CDR3 has 17 amino acids. Germline V lookup: CDR1 MGHDK, CDR2 SYGVNS. This table comes from immunoSEQ multiplex PCR, and its TCRdb copy is limited to in-frame clones, with some not included. The sample consists of 25,000 to 30,000 clones, 85% to 90% of them appearing once.

The clonotype comes from a female donor with multiple sclerosis, enrolled in a pregnancy study. The rearrangement joins TRBV25-1 to TRBJ2-3; 7 nucleotides line up with TRBD2. The sequencing here drew on CD8+ T cells from peripheral blood mononuclear cells, taken before pregnancy. The CDR3 protein is CASSEESWSGGADTQYF. CDR3 sequence (DNA): TGTGCCAGCAGTGAAGAGAGCTGGAGTGGGGGGGCAGATACGCAGTATTTT.